This T cell receptor beta chain emerged from a study of shared clonotypes between healthy human individuals. Repertoires were generated with immunoSEQ multiplex PCR, while TCRdb's copy carries only in-frame clones and drops some. This table has about 730,000 clones, over 55% appearing once. With 5 bases removed from V and 4 bases from J, the gap between germline ends came to 17 bases. Germline assignment: CDR1 MDHEN and CDR2 SYDVKM. The CDR3 loop spans 15 amino acids. Sequenced material: memory CD4+ T cells sorted from blood. Sample subset: CD45RA-negative fraction. The rearrangement joins TRBV28 to TRBJ1-2; D might be TRBD1 (6 bases). The clonotype originates from a young woman in good health. The CDR3 region is CASSHHRAIRYGYTF. The CDR3 DNA reads TGTGCCAGCAGTCATCACAGGGCCATTCGCTATGGCTACACCTTC.